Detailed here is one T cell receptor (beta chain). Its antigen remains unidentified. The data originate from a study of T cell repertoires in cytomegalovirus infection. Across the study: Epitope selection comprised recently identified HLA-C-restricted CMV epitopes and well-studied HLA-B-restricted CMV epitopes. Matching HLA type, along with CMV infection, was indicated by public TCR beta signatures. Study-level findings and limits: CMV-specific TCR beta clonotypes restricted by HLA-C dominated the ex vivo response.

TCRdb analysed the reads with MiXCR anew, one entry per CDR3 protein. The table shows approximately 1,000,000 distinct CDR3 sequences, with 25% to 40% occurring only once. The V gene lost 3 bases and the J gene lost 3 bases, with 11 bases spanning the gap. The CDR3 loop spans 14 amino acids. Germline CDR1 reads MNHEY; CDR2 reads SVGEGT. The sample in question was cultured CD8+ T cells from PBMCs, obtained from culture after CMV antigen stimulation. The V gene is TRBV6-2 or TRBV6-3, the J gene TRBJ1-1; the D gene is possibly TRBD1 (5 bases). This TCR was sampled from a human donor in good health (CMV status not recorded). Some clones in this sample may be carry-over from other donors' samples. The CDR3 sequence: CASSYLTAYTEAFF. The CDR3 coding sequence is TGTGCCAGCAGTTATTTGACAGCCTACACTGAAGCTTTCTTT.